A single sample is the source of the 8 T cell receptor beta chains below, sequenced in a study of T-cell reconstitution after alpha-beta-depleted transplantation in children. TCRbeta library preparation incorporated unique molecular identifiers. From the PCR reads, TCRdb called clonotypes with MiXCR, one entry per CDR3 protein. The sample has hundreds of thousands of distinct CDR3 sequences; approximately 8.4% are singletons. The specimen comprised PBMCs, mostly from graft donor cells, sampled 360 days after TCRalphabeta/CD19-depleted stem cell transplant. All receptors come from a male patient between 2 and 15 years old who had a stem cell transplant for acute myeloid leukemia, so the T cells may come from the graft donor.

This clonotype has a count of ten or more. Here the CDR3 DNA reads TGCAGTGCCACCTCGGACAGGTCCCCTCAAGAGACCCAGTACTTC. Residues: CSATSDRSPQETQYF. The genes are TRBV20-1 and TRBJ2-5, with 7 bases fitting TRBD1. Looked up from germline, CDR1 is DFQATT and CDR2 is SNEGSKA (reference sequence). The CDR3 consists of 15 residues. With V trimmed by 6 bases and J by 2 bases, 12 bases remained unmatched.

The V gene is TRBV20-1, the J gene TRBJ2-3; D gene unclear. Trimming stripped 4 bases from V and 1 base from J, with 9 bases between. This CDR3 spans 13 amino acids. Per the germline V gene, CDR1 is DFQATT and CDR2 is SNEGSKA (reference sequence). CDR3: CSAIPPGTDTQYF. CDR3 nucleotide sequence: TGCAGTGCTATCCCCCCAGGCACAGATACGCAGTATTTT.

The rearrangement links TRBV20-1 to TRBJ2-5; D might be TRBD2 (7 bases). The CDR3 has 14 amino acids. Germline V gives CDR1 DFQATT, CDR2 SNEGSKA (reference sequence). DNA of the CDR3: TGCAGCTCCATCTTGGGGGGGGCAGGAGAGACCCAGTACTTC. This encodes CSSILGGAGETQYF.

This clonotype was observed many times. CDR3 DNA sequence: TGTGCCAGCAGCCGTAAATTCACCGGGGAGCTGTTTTTT. Protein: CASSRKFTGELFF. The V gene is TRBV5-6, the J gene TRBJ2-2, with D hard to call. Germline values: CDR1 SGHDT, CDR2 YYEEEE. The CDR3 length is 13 residues. Trimming left V 4 bases short and J 4 bases short, with 8 bases between.

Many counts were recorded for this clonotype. The CDR3 bases are TGTGCCAGCAGTTTATTACTAGATTCACCCCTCCACTTT. As protein: CASSLLLDSPLHF. The chain has TRBV12-3 or TRBV12-4 and TRBJ1-6; D call uncertain. This CDR3 region has 13 residues. With 2 bases removed from V and 8 bases from J, the gap between germline ends came to 7 bases.

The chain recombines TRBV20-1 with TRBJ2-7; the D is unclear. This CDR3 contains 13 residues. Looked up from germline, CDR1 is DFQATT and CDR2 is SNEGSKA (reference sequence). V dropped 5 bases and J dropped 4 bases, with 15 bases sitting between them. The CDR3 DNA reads TGCAGTGCTCAATTTAGCCCGGATTACGAGCAGTACTTC. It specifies CSAQFSPDYEQYF.

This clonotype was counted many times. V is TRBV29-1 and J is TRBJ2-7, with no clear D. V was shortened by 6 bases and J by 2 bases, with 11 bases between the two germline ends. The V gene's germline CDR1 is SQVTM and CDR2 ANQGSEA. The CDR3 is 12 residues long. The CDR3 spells CSVEDRTYEQYF. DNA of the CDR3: TGCAGCGTAGAGGACCGAACCTACGAGCAGTACTTC.

This chain's CDR3 is CASSEDGVDFRNEQFF. The DNA of the CDR3 is TGTGCCAGCAGTGAAGACGGGGTGGATTTCCGGAATGAGCAGTTCTTC. The V call is TRBV2, the J call TRBJ2-1; a weak D match, TRBD2 (5 bases). Germline V gene lookup returns CDR1 SNHLY and CDR2 FYNNEI. V was trimmed by 1 base and J by 7 bases, leaving 17 bases between them. The CDR3 runs to 16 residues.